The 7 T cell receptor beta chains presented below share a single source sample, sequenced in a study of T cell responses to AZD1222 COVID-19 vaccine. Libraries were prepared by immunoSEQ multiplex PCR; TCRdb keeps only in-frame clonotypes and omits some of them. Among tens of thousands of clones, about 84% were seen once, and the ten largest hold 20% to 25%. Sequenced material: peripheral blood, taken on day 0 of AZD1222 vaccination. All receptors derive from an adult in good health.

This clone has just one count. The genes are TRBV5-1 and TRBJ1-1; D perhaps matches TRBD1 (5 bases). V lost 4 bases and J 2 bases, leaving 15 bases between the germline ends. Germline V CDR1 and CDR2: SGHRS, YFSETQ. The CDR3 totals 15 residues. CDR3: CASSARDVINTEAFF. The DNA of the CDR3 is TGCGCCAGCAGCGCCCGGGACGTAATCAACACTGAAGCTTTCTTT.

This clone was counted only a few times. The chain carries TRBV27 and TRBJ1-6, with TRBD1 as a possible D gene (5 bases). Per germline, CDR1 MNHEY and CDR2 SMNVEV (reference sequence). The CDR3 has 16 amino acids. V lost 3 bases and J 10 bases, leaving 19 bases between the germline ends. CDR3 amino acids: CASSFFTSQVRSPLHF. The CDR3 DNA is TGTGCCAGCAGTTTTTTCACCTCACAGGTCAGGTCACCCCTCCACTTT.

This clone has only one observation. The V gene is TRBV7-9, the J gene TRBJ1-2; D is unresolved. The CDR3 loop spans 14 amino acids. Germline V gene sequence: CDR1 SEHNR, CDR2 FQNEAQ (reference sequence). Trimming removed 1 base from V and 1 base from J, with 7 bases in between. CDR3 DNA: TGTGCCAGCAGCTTAGGAGGTTTTAACTATGGCTACACCTTC. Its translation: CASSLGGFNYGYTF.

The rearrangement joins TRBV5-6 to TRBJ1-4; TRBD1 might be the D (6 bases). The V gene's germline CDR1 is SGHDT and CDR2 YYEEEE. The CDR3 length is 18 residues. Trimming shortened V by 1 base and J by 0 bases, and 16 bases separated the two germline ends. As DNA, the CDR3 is TGTGCCAGCAGCTTGAACGGCCAGGGGTATGCAACTAATGAAAAACTGTTTTTT. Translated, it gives CASSLNGQGYATNEKLFF.

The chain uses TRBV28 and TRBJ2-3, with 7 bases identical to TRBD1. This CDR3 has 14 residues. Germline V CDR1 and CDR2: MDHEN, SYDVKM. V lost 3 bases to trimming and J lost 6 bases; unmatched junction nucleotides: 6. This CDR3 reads CASSLTGRGDTQYF. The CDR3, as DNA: TGTGCCAGCAGTTTGACAGGGCGAGGCGATACGCAGTATTTT. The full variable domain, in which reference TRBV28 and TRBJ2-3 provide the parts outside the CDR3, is DVKVTQSSRYLVKRTGEKVFLECVQDMDHENMFWYRQDPGLGLRLIYFSYDVKMKEKGDIPEGYSVSREKKERFSLILESASTNQTSMYLCASSLTGRGDTQYFGPGTRLTVL.

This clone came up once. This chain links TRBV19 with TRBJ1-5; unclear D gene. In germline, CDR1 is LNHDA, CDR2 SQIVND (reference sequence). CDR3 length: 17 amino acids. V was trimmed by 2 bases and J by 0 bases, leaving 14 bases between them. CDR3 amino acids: CASSINGVGDSNQPQHF. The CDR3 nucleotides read TGTGCCAGTAGTATAAACGGGGTAGGAGATAGCAATCAGCCCCAGCATTTT.

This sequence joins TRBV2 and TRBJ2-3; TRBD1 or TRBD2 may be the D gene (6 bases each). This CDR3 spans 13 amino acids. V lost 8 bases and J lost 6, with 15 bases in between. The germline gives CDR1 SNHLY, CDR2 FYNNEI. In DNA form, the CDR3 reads TGTGCCAGCCATGGGGGGCTTAGGGATACGCAGTATTTT. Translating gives CASHGGLRDTQYF.